These T cell receptor beta chains were read from a single sample in a study of blood T cells in healthy people across ages. TCRdb re-analysed the 5' RACE reads in MiXCR, keeping a single row per CDR3 protein. The sample yields around 940,000 distinct CDR3 sequences, roughly 51% seen once. Material: blood. All receptors come from a woman aged 55-69 years in good health. CDR3s include the opening cysteine and the closing phenylalanine or tryptophan. The D gene is left open where the match is weak. Rows may omit the clone size; those that give it use once, few, many or a size class.

TRBJ2-7,16,-,many,TRBV7-2,TGTGCCAGCAGCGACCACCGAGGACAGAGGAATTACGAGCAGTACTTC,CASSDHRGQRNYEQYF
TRBJ1-6,13,-,few,TRBV6-5,TGTGCCAGCAGTGATCTCAGTGGCTCACCCCTCCACTTT,CASSDLSGSPLHF
TRBJ2-7,15,TRBD2,-,TRBV6-1,TGTGCCAGCAGTGGTGGGCTAGCGGGGGTTCCCGAGCAGTACTTC,CASSGGLAGVPEQYF
TRBJ2-1,17,-,few,TRBV5-1,TGCGCCAGCAGCTTGGGGTCGGCTAGTGTAACCTACAATGAGCAGTTCTTC,CASSLGSASVTYNEQFF
TRBJ1-2,14,-,-,TRBV12-3/TRBV12-4,TGTGCCAGCAGTTCGACAGCCGGCCCCTATGGCTACACCTTC,CASSSTAGPYGYTF
TRBJ2-3,20,-,-,TRBV27,TGTGCCAGCAGTTTATCGCCCTCAATGTGGACACTCCCAGGCACAGATACGCAGTATTTT,CASSLSPSMWTLPGTDTQYF
TRBJ2-3,14,TRBD2,few,TRBV18,TGTGCCAGCTCAAGGGGACTATATACCGATACGCAGTATTTT,CASSRGLYTDTQYF
TRBJ2-5,14,TRBD2,-,TRBV20-1,TGCAGTGCTAGTATTTTAGCGGGAGTAGAGACCCAGTACTTC,CSASILAGVETQYF
TRBJ2-5,15,-,-,TRBV29-1,TGCAGCGTTGAAGTTAGGCCCTACGGAAGGGAGACCCAGTACTTC,CSVEVRPYGRETQYF
TRBJ2-7,13,-,many,TRBV28,TGTGCCAGCAGATCGGGACTGGCCTACGAGCAGTACTTC,CASRSGLAYEQYF
TRBJ2-5,11,-,-,TRBV27,TGTGCCAGCAGACCTCAAGAGACCCAGTACTTC,CASRPQETQYF
TRBJ2-7,11,-,few,TRBV20-1,TGCAGTGCTAAAATCCTGTACGAGCAGTACTTC,CSAKILYEQYF
TRBJ2-5,14,-,few,TRBV7-2,TGTGCCAGCAGCTCGACTCGCGGGCAAGAGACCCAGTACTTC,CASSSTRGQETQYF
TRBJ2-3,15,TRBD2,-,TRBV7-9,TGTGCCAGCAGCTCCGGGACTAGTTCTTTAGATACGCAGTATTTT,CASSSGTSSLDTQYF
TRBJ2-3,15,-,-,TRBV28,TGTGCCAGCAGACCCCCCCCCGGTAGAACAGATACGCAGTATTTT,CASRPPPGRTDTQYF
TRBJ1-2,15,-,-,TRBV15,TGTGCCACCAGCGAACCGCCTGGTCGCGGCTATGGCTACACCTTC,CATSEPPGRGYGYTF
TRBJ1-6,18,-,-,TRBV12-3/TRBV12-4,TGTGCCAGCAGTTTAGGGCAGGTATTAAGCTCCTATAATTCACCCCTCCACTTT,CASSLGQVLSSYNSPLHF
TRBJ1-2,16,-,few,TRBV4-3,TGCGCCAGCAGCCAAGGTCGGGCGTGGACAGACTATGGCTACACCTTC,CASSQGRAWTDYGYTF
TRBJ1-2,12,-,-,TRBV7-2,TGTGCCGTGGGGGGTCGGAACTATGGCTACACCTTC,CAVGGRNYGYTF
TRBJ2-1,16,TRBD1,-,TRBV9,TGTGCCAGCAGCGGCAGCCGGGACAGGGACTACAATGAGCAGTTCTTC,CASSGSRDRDYNEQFF
TRBJ2-7,15,-,-,TRBV11-3,TGTGCCAGCAGCTTAGATTCAGCCAGCGGATACGAGCAGTACTTC,CASSLDSASGYEQYF
TRBJ2-4,16,TRBD1,-,TRBV28,TGTGCCAGCAGTTTCCGGGACAGGGAGGCCAAAAACATTCAGTACTTC,CASSFRDREAKNIQYF
TRBJ2-4,15,-,-,TRBV29-1,TGCAGCGTTGAAGACCCAGGGACCGACTTAAACATTCAGTACTTC,CSVEDPGTDLNIQYF
TRBJ2-6,16,-,once,TRBV4-1,TGCGCCAGCAGCACCGGACGGACGTCTGGGGCCAACGTCCTGACTTTC,CASSTGRTSGANVLTF
TRBJ1-2,13,-,few,TRBV5-1,TGCGCCAGCAGCTTTTCAGAGAACTATGGCTACACCTTC,CASSFSENYGYTF
TRBJ1-2,11,-,-,TRBV7-9,TGTGCCAGCAGCTCGAGGAGGGGCTACACCTTC,CASSSRRGYTF
TRBJ2-7,15,-,-,TRBV30,TGTGCCTGGAGTGTGGGACACGCGACCGCCTACGAGCAGTACTTC,CAWSVGHATAYEQYF
TRBJ2-7,13,-,few,TRBV2,TGTGCCAGCAGTCCGGGACGGTTGGGTGAGCAGTACTTC,CASSPGRLGEQYF
TRBJ2-5,15,TRBD2,-,TRBV4-1,TGCGCCAGCAGCCGTGTAGGCGGGAGTGGTGAGACCCAGTACTTC,CASSRVGGSGETQYF
TRBJ2-1,14,TRBD1,-,TRBV28,TGTGCCAGCAGTGACAGGGCCGGTGGCAATGAGCAGTTCTTC,CASSDRAGGNEQFF
TRBJ2-5,15,-,-,TRBV9,TGTGCCAGCAGCGTAGAAGCGGGCGTCCAAGAGACCCAGTACTTC,CASSVEAGVQETQYF
TRBJ2-7,14,TRBD2,-,TRBV27,TGTGCCAGCAGTTCGACTAGCGTCTCCTACGAGCAGTACTTC,CASSSTSVSYEQYF
TRBJ2-7,14,-,few,TRBV12-3/TRBV12-4,TGTGCCAGCAGTTTCCGATTGGTTGGGGACGAGCAGTACTTC,CASSFRLVGDEQYF
TRBJ2-3,15,-,once,TRBV6-5,TGTGCCAGCAGAAAAGCGCGAACTAGCACAGATACGCAGTATTTT,CASRKARTSTDTQYF
TRBJ2-1,15,-,-,TRBV4-1,TGCGCCAGCAGCCAAGATCCAAGATTCAACAATGAGCAGTTCTTC,CASSQDPRFNNEQFF
TRBJ2-7,14,-,-,TRBV27,TGTGCCAGCAGTCCAGCAGGGGCTCACTTCGAGCAGTACTTC,CASSPAGAHFEQYF
TRBJ2-7,13,-,-,TRBV28,TGTGCCAGCAGGAGACTCGGGGACTACGAGCAGTACTTC,CASRRLGDYEQYF
TRBJ2-7,14,-,-,TRBV6-5,TGTGCCAGCAGCCTAACTAGCTACTCCTACGAGCAGTACTTC,CASSLTSYSYEQYF
TRBJ2-6,12,-,few,TRBV25-1,TGTGCCAGCAAATTTGGGGCCAACGTCCTGACTTTC,CASKFGANVLTF
TRBJ2-3,15,TRBD2,few,TRBV12-3/TRBV12-4,TGTGCCAGCAGTCGTAGCGGGAGAGGGGCAGATACGCAGTATTTT,CASSRSGRGADTQYF
TRBJ2-2,16,-,-,TRBV7-2,TGTGCCAGCGGGCCCTTCAGACCGGGAGCCACCGGGGAGCTGTTTTTT,CASGPFRPGATGELFF
TRBJ2-5,17,TRBD2,-,TRBV5-1,TGCGCCAGCAGCTTGTGGGCGAGAAGCGGGAGTCGAGAGACCCAGTACTTC,CASSLWARSGSRETQYF
TRBJ1-2,15,TRBD1,-,TRBV5-1,TGCGCCAGCAGCTACGGATCCGGGACAGCCTATGGCTACACCTTC,CASSYGSGTAYGYTF
TRBJ2-1,16,TRBD2,-,TRBV27,TGTGCCAGCAGTTTATTGCCGGGAGGCACACACAATGAGCAGTTCTTC,CASSLLPGGTHNEQFF
TRBJ2-1,13,-,few,TRBV20-1,TGCAGTGCTAGCGGGAGCCTCTACAATGAGCAGTTCTTC,CSASGSLYNEQFF
TRBJ1-1,12,TRBD1,-,TRBV11-2,TGCGCCAGCAGCTGGGACAGATCCGAAGCTTTCTTT,CASSWDRSEAFF
TRBJ1-1,13,-,-,TRBV7-2,TGTGCCAGCAGCTTCGCAGAGAACACTGAAGCTTTCTTT,CASSFAENTEAFF
TRBJ1-4,10,-,-,TRBV25-1,TGTGCCAGTTCTAATGAAAAACTGTTTTTT,CASSNEKLFF
TRBJ1-4,15,-,many,TRBV12-3/TRBV12-4,TGTGCCAGCAGTTTGGGGATTGGGGCTAATGAAAAACTGTTTTTT,CASSLGIGANEKLFF